This is a list of T cell receptor beta chains from one sample in a study of Graves' ophthalmopathy and Graves' hyperthyroidism. Each CDR3 protein gets one entry after TCRdb re-called the multiplex PCR reads with MiXCR. The sample records about 590,000 distinct CDR3 sequences, just under 40% being singletons. Material for sequencing was peripheral blood or thyroid tissue (not recorded which). The receptors stem from an adult man with Graves' hyperthyroidism. Each CDR3 is given with its conserved first and last residue. A D gene is named only where the DNA matches it firmly.

j_call v_call d_call cdr3_aa
TRBJ2-7 TRBV14 NA CASSQPLTAYEQYF
TRBJ1-1 TRBV20-1 NA CSARDSRDGHLTEAFF
TRBJ1-2 TRBV7-4 NA CASSFEGGAGYTF
TRBJ1-3 TRBV19 NA CASSITGNSGNTIYF
TRBJ2-7 TRBV20-1 NA CSAVDRTYEQYF
TRBJ2-7 TRBV20-1 NA CSANSRLGGVAEQYF
TRBJ2-2 TRBV20-1 TRBD1 CSARDRERNTGELFF
TRBJ1-4 TRBV5-1 NA CASSRASNEKLFF
TRBJ2-6 TRBV10-3 NA CAISQTGNGANVLTF
TRBJ2-3 TRBV19 TRBD1 CASTSTGEDTQYF
TRBJ2-5 TRBV29-1 NA CSVGKGETQYF
TRBJ1-6 TRBV6-1 NA CASRPILSTLGGVGGDSPLHF
TRBJ2-2 TRBV5-4 NA CASSLAGTIPTGELFF
TRBJ2-7 TRBV20-1 NA CSAKSPPPLYEQYF
TRBJ2-2 TRBV7-9 TRBD1 CASSTDRVAPGELFF
TRBJ1-4 TRBV29-1 TRBD1 CSVRRDRGEKLFF
TRBJ2-7 TRBV11-1 TRBD1 CASSFRDRVTGEQYF
TRBJ2-1 TRBV7-3 TRBD2 CASSLNGRAHGQFF
NA TRBV7-2 NA CASSSTRLQFF
TRBJ2-2 TRBV30 NA CAQAGPTGELFF
TRBJ2-7 TRBV7-3 NA CASSKRRDRGTSGFYEQYF
TRBJ1-1 TRBV28 NA CASEIGTEAFF
TRBJ2-3 TRBV7-2 NA CASSLDPSSTDTQYF
TRBJ2-7 TRBV19 NA CASSTGTTYEQYF
TRBJ1-2 TRBV29-1 NA CSVERGRDYGYTF
TRBJ1-1 TRBV30 TRBD1 CAWRKRGTVYTEAFF
TRBJ2-7 TRBV28 NA CASSSPGNYEQYF
TRBJ1-1 TRBV11-2 NA CASSHRANTEAFF
TRBJ1-1 TRBV24-1 NA CATRDTSDTEAFF
TRBJ1-5 TRBV6-5 NA CASSLVPGASQPQHF
TRBJ2-3 TRBV29-1 NA CSVEDPRGLEYTQYF
NA TRBV2 NA CASSGDRGAEQFF
TRBJ2-5 TRBV15 TRBD2 CATSRGLVLETQYF
TRBJ2-5 TRBV7-2 TRBD2 CASSLVLAGGKETQYF
TRBJ1-2 TRBV20-1 TRBD1 CSARDFGQGANYGYTF
TRBJ2-5 TRBV5-1 NA CASSLAFAQEETQYF
TRBJ2-5 TRBV7-8 TRBD2 CASSRGGRVETQYF
TRBJ2-2 TRBV29-1 NA CSSGTENTGELFF
TRBJ1-4 TRBV6-5 NA CASSFPSSTNEKLFF
TRBJ1-2 TRBV5-4 TRBD1 CASSLATGDYGYTF
TRBJ1-2 TRBV20-1 TRBD1 CSASGGTVGYTF
TRBJ2-5 TRBV6-1 TRBD1 CASDRVQETQYF
TRBJ2-7 TRBV3-1 TRBD1 CASSQGTGYDEQYF
TRBJ1-5 TRBV6-1 TRBD1 CASSDYGQGNQPQHF
TRBJ2-2 TRBV5-1 TRBD2 CASSGRLAGDVTGELFF
TRBJ1-1 TRBV19 NA CALPPHLNTEAFF
TRBJ2-7 TRBV7-9 NA CASSPEGDYEQYF
TRBJ1-6 TRBV28 NA CASSPTANSPLHF
TRBJ1-2 TRBV6-5 NA CASSPSGLYGYTF